Listed here are 20 T cell receptor beta chains from one sample, sequenced in a study of blood T cell repertoires in COVID-19 (dated by TCRdb to the early 2020s). The library was generated by the immunoSEQ multiplex PCR assay. TCRdb limited this immuneACCESS table to in-frame rearrangements with V and J called. A share of clones is missing; checked studies link under half to unresolved V genes, and the rest is unexplained. This sample gives 90,000 to 100,000 clones in total; around four fifths of them show up just once. Of the sample, roughly 10% falls within the top ten clones. The sequenced sample consisted of peripheral blood. The receptors derive from a man between 65 and 85 years old with acute or convalescent COVID-19.

The rearrangement joins TRBV4-2 to TRBJ2-3, with 9 bases lining up with TRBD1. V was clipped by 4 bases and J by 3 bases; unmatched bases: 5. Germline CDR1 reads LGHNA; CDR2 reads YNFKEQ. The CDR3 sequence is 15 residues long. The CDR3 loop is CASSLRQGETDTQYF. CDR3 in DNA: TGTGCCAGCAGCCTAAGACAGGGGGAGACAGATACGCAGTATTTT.

The rearrangement links TRBV10-2 to TRBJ1-3, with D unresolved. The germline V gene encodes CDR1 WSHSY and CDR2 SAAADI. V was pared by 2 bases and J by 3 bases, with 5 bases between. The CDR3 contains 13 residues. The chain's CDR3 is CASSETSGNTIYF. The CDR3 coding sequence is TGCGCCAGCAGTGAGACAAGTGGAAACACCATATATTTT.

This rearrangement joins TRBV6-5 to TRBJ1-5; TRBD1 is a possible D gene (5 bases). This CDR3 spans 13 amino acids. Trimming left V 4 bases short and J 6 bases short, with 10 bases between. In germline, CDR1 is MNHEY, CDR2 SVGAGI. The CDR3 DNA reads TGTGCCAGCAGTTCAACTCAGGGTCAGCCCCAGCATTTT. It encodes CASSSTQGQPQHF.

The genes are TRBV4-3 and TRBJ2-1; D might be TRBD1 (6 bases). V lost 1 base and J 1 base, leaving 14 bases between the germline ends. The germline gives CDR1 LGHNA, CDR2 YSLEER. The CDR3 has 17 residues. The CDR3 here is CASSQAKGTPSYNEQFF. The CDR3 nucleotides read TGCGCCAGCAGCCAAGCCAAAGGGACACCATCCTACAATGAGCAGTTCTTC.

About this clone: The same CDR3 is also encoded by other DNA sequences in this sample. The chain joins TRBV24-1 to TRBJ2-3, with 8 bases matching TRBD1. Looked up from germline, CDR1 is KGHDR and CDR2 is SFDVKD. The CDR3 totals 15 residues. J was trimmed by 1 base and V by 4 bases; bases with no gene match: 3. The CDR3 DNA sequence: TGTGCCACCAGTGACAGGGGACAGGGCACAGATACGCAGTATTTT. This encodes CATSDRGQGTDTQYF.

The chain joins TRBV28 to TRBJ1-2; D possibly corresponds to TRBD1 (6 bases). CDR3 length: 14 amino acids. The germline CDR1 and CDR2 sequences are MDHEN and SYDVKM. Trimming took off 3 bases at V and 4 bases at J, with 12 bases between the two ends. CDR3 nucleotide sequence: TGTGCCAGCAGTTTTACAGGGTCGGGCTATGGCTACACCTTC. This gives the protein CASSFTGSGYGYTF.

J is TRBJ2-7 and V is TRBV7-8; D is ambiguous. Germline V gene data show CDR1 as SGHVS and CDR2 as FQNEAQ. This CDR3 is 14 amino acids long. V lost 0 bases, J lost 3 bases, and 9 bases lay in between. The CDR3 coding sequence is TGTGCCAGCAGCTTAGCGGCAAACCACTACGAGCAGTACTTC. As protein: CASSLAANHYEQYF.

The gene calls are TRBV24-1 and TRBJ1-2, with a possible D match to TRBD1 (6 bases). Germline V lookup: CDR1 KGHDR, CDR2 SFDVKD. The length of the CDR3 is 13 residues. The V end was cut by 9 bases, the J end by 0 bases, with 10 bases between. The CDR3 loop reads CATGGGPNYGYTF. As DNA, the CDR3 is TGTGCCACCGGGGGGGGGCCTAACTATGGCTACACCTTC.

The chain is built from TRBV9 and TRBJ2-1; D is possibly TRBD1 (6 bases). From germline, CDR1 is SGDLS and CDR2 YYNGEE. The CDR3 sequence is 16 residues long. Trimming took off 4 bases at V and 3 bases at J, with 17 bases between the two ends. The CDR3 coding sequence is TGTGCCAGCAGCCCTCTTAGGGACACCAACTACAATGAGCAGTTCTTC. Translation gives CASSPLRDTNYNEQFF.

This chain joins TRBV6-2 or TRBV6-3 and TRBJ2-3; 11 bases line up with TRBD2. The CDR3 runs to 16 residues. Germline CDR1 reads MNHEY; CDR2 reads SVGEGT. Trimming cost V 4 bases and J 1 base; bases outside gene matches: 4. CDR3 in amino acids: CASSSLAGGRTDTQYF. As DNA, the CDR3 is TGTGCCAGCAGTTCTCTAGCGGGAGGCCGCACAGATACGCAGTATTTT.

The genes are TRBV6-4 and TRBJ2-7, with TRBD2 matching over 14 bases. This CDR3 spans 15 amino acids. The J segment lost 6 bases and the V segment lost 3 bases, leaving 4 bases of the junction unmatched. CDR1 is MRHNA, CDR2 SNTAGT, per germline. The CDR3 spells CASSEGTSGGTEQYF. CDR3 nucleotide sequence: TGTGCCAGCAGTGAGGGGACTAGCGGGGGTACCGAGCAGTACTTC.

This CDR3 is CSALTNTEAFF. In DNA form, the CDR3 reads TGCAGTGCTTTGACAAACACTGAAGCTTTCTTT. The chain couples TRBV20-1 to TRBJ1-1; D unresolved. V gave up 5 bases and J gave up 2 bases, with 6 bases separating them. In germline, CDR1 is DFQATT, CDR2 SNEGSKA (reference sequence). The CDR3 is 11 residues long.

V gene TRBV18 combines with J gene TRBJ2-1; 7 nucleotides line up with TRBD1. CDR1 is KGHSH, CDR2 LQKENI, per germline. V lost 7 bases and J lost 5; bases outside the gene matches: 5. The CDR3 contains 13 residues. The CDR3 region has the DNA TGTGCCAGCTATAGGGGACAGAACAATGAGCAGTTCTTC. This encodes CASYRGQNNEQFF.

The J gene is TRBJ2-7, the V gene TRBV3-1 (or the pseudogene TRBV3-2), with 11 bases aligning to TRBD2. Germline V gene lookup returns CDR1 LGHDT and CDR2 YNNKEL (reference sequence). CDR3 length equals 14 residues. The ends lost 4 bases at V and 6 bases at J; junction bases unmatched: 5. CDR3: CASSLRLAGSEQYF. The CDR3 DNA reads as TGTGCCAGCAGCCTTAGACTAGCGGGGAGCGAGCAGTACTTC.

This clone has more than one count but fewer than ten. The chain combines TRBV7-2 with TRBJ1-1, with 8 bases matching TRBD1. CDR1 is SGHTA, CDR2 FQGNSA, per germline. The CDR3 has 15 amino acids. V was pared by 4 bases and J by 5 bases, with 9 bases of the junction left unmatched. DNA of the CDR3: TGTGCCAGCAGCTCCCTCAGGGGGCTGAGGACTGAAGCTTTCTTT. Amino acids: CASSSLRGLRTEAFF.

CDR3 nucleotide sequence: TGTGCCAGCAGTTACGCGGGGCAAAATCAGCCCCAGCATTTT. Residues: CASSYAGQNQPQHF. The chain recombines TRBV6-2 or TRBV6-3 with TRBJ1-5; D is perhaps TRBD1 (5 bases). V was cut by 2 bases and J by 4 bases, with 9 bases left in between. The CDR3 has 14 amino acids. Per germline, CDR1 MNHEY and CDR2 SVGEGT.

This chain uses TRBV19 with TRBJ2-7; the match to TRBD2 covers 8 bases. The CDR3 has 14 amino acids. Germline trimming cut 5 bases from V and 7 bases from J; bases unmatched to any gene: 10. Germline V gives CDR1 LNHDA, CDR2 SQIVND (reference sequence). The CDR3 DNA is TGTGCCAGTAGTCGGAGTAGCGGGGTGAAAGAGCAGTACTTC. Protein product: CASSRSSGVKEQYF.

The rearrangement links TRBV7-2 to TRBJ2-1; the match to TRBD2 covers 10 bases. The CDR3 covers 16 residues. Germline V gene data show CDR1 as SGHTA and CDR2 as FQGNSA. V shed 0 bases, J shed 11 bases, and the junction held 10 bases outside the gene matches. The CDR3 nucleotides read TGTGCCAGCAGCTTAGCTGTCAGCGGGAGGGTGGTCCAGCAGTTCTTC. Translated: CASSLAVSGRVVQQFF. Supplemented by reference TRBV7-2 and TRBJ2-1, the full variable domain reads GAGVSQSPSNKVTEKGKDVELRCDPISGHTALYWYRQSLGQGLEFLIYFQGNSAPDKSGLPSDRFSAERTGGSVSTLTIQRTQQEDSAVYLCASSLAVSGRVVQQFFGPGTRLTVL.

This clone was picked up one time. This rearrangement joins TRBV5-1 to TRBJ2-1; 9 bases fit TRBD2. The trim removed 1 base at V and 6 bases at J, leaving 8 bases unmatched. This CDR3 contains 16 residues. Per germline, CDR1 SGHRS and CDR2 YFSETQ. CDR3 amino acids: CASSLSLAGVSNEQFF. The DNA for the CDR3 is TGCGCCAGCAGCTTGTCCTTAGCGGGAGTGTCCAATGAGCAGTTCTTC.

The rearrangement joins TRBV10-3 to TRBJ1-2, with TRBD1 matching 7 bases. CDR3 length: 14 residues. Trimming at V came to 3 bases and at J to 3 bases, leaving 4 bases not matched to a gene. Germline-derived CDR1 and CDR2 are ENHRY and SYGVKD. The CDR3 region has the DNA TGTGCCATCAGTGACACCGACAGGGACTATGGCTACACCTTC. Protein: CAISDTDRDYGYTF.